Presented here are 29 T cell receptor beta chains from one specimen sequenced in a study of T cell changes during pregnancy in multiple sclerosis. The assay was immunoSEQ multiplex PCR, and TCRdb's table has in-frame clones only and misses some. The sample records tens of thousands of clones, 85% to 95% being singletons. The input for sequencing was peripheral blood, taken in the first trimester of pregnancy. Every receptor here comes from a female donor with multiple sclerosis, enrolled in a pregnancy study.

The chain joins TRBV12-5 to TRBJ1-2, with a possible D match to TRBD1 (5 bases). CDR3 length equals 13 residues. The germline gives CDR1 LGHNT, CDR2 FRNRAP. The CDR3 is CAAGQAPNYGYTF. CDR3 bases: TGTGCGGCGGGGCAGGCGCCAAACTATGGCTACACCTTC.

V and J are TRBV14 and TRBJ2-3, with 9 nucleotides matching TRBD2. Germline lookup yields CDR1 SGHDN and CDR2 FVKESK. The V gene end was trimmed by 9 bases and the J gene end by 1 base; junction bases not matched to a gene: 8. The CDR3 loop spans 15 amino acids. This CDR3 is CASRSGGTGTDTQYF. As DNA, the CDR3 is TGTGCCAGTCGAAGCGGGGGGACTGGCACAGATACGCAGTATTTT. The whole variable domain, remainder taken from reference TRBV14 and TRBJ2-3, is EAGVTQFPSHSVIEKGQTVTLRCDPISGHDNLYWYRRVMGKEIKFLLHFVKESKQDESGMPNNRFLAERTGGTYSTLKVQPAELEDSGVYFCASRSGGTGTDTQYFGPGTRLTVL.

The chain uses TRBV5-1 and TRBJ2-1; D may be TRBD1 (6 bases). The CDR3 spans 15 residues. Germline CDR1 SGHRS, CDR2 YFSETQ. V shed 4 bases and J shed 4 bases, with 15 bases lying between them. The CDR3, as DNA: TGCGCCAGCAGCGCCCGGGACAAACATTACAATGAGCAGTTCTTC. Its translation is CASSARDKHYNEQFF.

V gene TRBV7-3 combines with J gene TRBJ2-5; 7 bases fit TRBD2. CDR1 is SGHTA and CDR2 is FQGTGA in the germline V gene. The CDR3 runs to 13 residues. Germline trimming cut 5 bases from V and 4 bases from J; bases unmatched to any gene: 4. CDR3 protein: CASSAGLRETQYF. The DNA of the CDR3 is TGTGCCAGCAGCGCGGGACTAAGAGAGACCCAGTACTTC.

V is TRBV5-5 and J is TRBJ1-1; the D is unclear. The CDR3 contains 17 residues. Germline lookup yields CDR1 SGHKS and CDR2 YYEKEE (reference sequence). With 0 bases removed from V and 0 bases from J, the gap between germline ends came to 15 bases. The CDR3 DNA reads TGTGCCAGCAGCTTGGTTGCAGGAATCGGCATGAACACTGAAGCTTTCTTT. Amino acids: CASSLVAGIGMNTEAFF.

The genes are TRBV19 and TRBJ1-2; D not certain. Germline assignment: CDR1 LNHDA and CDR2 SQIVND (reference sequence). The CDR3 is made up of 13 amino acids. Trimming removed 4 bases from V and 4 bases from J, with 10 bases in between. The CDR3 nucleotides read TGTGCCAGTAGTAGCGGGGTTGGCTATGGCTACACCTTC. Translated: CASSSGVGYGYTF.

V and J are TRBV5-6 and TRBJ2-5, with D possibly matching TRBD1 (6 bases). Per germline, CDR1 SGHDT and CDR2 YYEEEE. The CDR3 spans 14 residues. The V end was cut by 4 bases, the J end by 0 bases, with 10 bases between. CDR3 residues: CASSGGLYQETQYF. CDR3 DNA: TGTGCCAGCAGCGGGGGCCTTTACCAAGAGACCCAGTACTTC.

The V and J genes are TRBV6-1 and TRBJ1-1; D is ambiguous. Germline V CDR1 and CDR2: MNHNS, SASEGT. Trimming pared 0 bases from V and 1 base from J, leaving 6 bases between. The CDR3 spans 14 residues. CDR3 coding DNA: TGTGCCAGCAGTGAAGCAGGGAGGAACACTGAAGCTTTCTTT. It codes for CASSEAGRNTEAFF.

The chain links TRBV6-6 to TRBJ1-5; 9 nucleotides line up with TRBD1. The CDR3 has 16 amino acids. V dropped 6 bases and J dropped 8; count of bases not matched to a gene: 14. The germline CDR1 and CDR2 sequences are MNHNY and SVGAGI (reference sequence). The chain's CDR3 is CASRRPGQGPGEPQHF. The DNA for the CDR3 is TGTGCCAGCAGACGACCGGGACAGGGACCCGGAGAGCCCCAGCATTTT.

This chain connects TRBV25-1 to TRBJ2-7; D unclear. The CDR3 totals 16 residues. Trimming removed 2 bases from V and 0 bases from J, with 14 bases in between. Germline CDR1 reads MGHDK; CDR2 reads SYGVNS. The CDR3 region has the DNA TGTGCCAGCAGTGAAACGGCCAGGTCCAGCTCCTACGAGCAGTACTTC. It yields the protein CASSETARSSSYEQYF.

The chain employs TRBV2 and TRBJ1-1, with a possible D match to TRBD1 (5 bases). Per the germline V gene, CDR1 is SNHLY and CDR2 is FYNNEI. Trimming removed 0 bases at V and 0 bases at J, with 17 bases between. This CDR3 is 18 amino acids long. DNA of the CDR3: TGTGCCAGCAGTGAAGCTCGTGTATCACGACAGATGAACACTGAAGCTTTCTTT. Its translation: CASSEARVSRQMNTEAFF.

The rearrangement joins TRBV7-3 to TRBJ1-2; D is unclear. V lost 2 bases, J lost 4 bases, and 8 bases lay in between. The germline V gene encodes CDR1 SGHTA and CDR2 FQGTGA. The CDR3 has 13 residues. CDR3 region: CASSLDMLYGYTF. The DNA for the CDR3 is TGTGCCAGCAGCTTAGACATGCTCTATGGCTACACCTTC.

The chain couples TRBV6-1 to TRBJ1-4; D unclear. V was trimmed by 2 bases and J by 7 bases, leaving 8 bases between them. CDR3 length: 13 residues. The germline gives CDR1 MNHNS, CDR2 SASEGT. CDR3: CASSESPGEKLFF. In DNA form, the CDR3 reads TGTGCCAGCAGTGAAAGTCCAGGTGAAAAACTGTTTTTT.

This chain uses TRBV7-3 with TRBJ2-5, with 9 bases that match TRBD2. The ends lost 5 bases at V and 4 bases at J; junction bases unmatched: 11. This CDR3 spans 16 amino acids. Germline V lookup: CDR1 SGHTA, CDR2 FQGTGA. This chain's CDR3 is CASSPQGRRGGETQYF. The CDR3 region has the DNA TGTGCCAGCAGCCCCCAGGGTAGGCGGGGGGGAGAGACCCAGTACTTC.

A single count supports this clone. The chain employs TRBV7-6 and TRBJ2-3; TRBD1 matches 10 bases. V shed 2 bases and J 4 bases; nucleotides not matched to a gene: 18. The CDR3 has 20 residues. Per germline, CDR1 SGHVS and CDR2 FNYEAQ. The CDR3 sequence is CASSLFSRGMTGGAADTQYF. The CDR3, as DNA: TGTGCCAGCAGCTTATTCTCGAGGGGAATGACAGGGGGCGCCGCAGATACGCAGTATTTT.

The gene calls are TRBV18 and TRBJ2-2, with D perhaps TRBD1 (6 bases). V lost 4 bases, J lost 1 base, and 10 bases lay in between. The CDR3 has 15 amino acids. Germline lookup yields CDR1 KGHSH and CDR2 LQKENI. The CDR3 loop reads CASSRDTGNTGELFF. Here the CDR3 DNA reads TGTGCCAGCTCACGGGACACAGGGAACACCGGGGAGCTGTTTTTT.

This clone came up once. The CDR3 coding sequence is TGCGCCAGCAGCCCGGGACAGGACTATGGCTACACCTTC. Translation gives CASSPGQDYGYTF. The chain uses TRBV5-1 and TRBJ1-2, with TRBD1 matching over 8 bases. The CDR3 has 13 amino acids. CDR1 is SGHRS and CDR2 is YFSETQ in the germline V gene. J was trimmed by 3 bases and V by 4 bases; bases with no gene match: 2. Supplemented by reference TRBV5-1 and TRBJ1-2, the full variable domain reads KAGVTQTPRYLIKTRGQQVTLSCSPISGHRSVSWYQQTPGQGLQFLFEYFSETQRNKGNFPGRFSGRQFSNSRSEMNVSTLELGDSALYLCASSPGQDYGYTFGSGTRLTVV.

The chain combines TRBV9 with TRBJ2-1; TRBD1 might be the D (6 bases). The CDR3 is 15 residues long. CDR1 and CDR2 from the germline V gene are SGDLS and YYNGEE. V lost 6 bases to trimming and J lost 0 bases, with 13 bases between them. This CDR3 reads CASTRGGGSYNEQFF. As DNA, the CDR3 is TGTGCCAGCACCAGAGGGGGTGGCTCCTACAATGAGCAGTTCTTC. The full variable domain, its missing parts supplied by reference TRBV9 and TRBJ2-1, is DSGVTQTPKHLITATGQRVTLRCSPRSGDLSVYWYQQSLDQGLQFLIQYYNGEERAKGNILERFSAQQFPDLHSELNLSSLELGDSALYFCASTRGGGSYNEQFFGPGTRLTVL.

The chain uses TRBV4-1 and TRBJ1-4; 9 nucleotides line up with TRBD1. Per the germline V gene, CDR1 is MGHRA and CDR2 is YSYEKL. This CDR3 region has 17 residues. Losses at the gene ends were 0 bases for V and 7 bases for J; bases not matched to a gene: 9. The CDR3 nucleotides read TGCGCCAGCAGCCAAGAGCGAGGGGGACAGGGTGGTGAAAAACTGTTTTTT. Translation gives CASSQERGGQGGEKLFF.

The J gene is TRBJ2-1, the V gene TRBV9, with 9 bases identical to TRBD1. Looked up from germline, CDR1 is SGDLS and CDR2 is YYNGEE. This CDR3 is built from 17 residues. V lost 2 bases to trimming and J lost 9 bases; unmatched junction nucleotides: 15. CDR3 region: CASSVSGTGYGRSEQFF. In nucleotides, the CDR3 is TGTGCCAGCAGCGTTTCCGGGACAGGGTATGGGAGGAGTGAGCAGTTCTTC. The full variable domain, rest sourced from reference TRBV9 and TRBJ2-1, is DSGVTQTPKHLITATGQRVTLRCSPRSGDLSVYWYQQSLDQGLQFLIQYYNGEERAKGNILERFSAQQFPDLHSELNLSSLELGDSALYFCASSVSGTGYGRSEQFFGPGTRLTVL.

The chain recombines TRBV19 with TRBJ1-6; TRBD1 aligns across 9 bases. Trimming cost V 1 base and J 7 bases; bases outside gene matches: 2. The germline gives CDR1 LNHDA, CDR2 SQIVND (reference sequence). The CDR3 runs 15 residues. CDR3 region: CASSIVGTGNSPLHF. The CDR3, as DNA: TGTGCCAGTAGTATAGTCGGGACAGGGAATTCACCCCTCCACTTT.

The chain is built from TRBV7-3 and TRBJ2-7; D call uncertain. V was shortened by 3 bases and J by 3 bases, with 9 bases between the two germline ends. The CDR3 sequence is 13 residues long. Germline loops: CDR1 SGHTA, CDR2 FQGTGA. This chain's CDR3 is CASSFLDFYEQYF. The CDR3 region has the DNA TGTGCCAGCAGCTTCCTCGACTTCTACGAGCAGTACTTC.

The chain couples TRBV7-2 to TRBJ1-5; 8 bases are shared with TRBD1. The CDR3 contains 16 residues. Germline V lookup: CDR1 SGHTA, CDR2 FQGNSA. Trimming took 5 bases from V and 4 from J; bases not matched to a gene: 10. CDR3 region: CASSQWTGSGNQPQHF. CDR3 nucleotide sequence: TGTGCCAGCAGCCAGTGGACAGGGTCCGGTAATCAGCCCCAGCATTTT. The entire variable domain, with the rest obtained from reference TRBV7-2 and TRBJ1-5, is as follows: GAGVSQSPSNKVTEKGKDVELRCDPISGHTALYWYRQSLGQGLEFLIYFQGNSAPDKSGLPSDRFSAERTGGSVSTLTIQRTQQEDSAVYLCASSQWTGSGNQPQHFGDGTRLSIL.

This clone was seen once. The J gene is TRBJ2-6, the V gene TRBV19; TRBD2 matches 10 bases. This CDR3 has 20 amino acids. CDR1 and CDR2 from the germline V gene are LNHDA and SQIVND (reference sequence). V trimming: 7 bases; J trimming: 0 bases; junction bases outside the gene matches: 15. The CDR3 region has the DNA TGTGCCAGTACCCCTAGTCGTCTAGCGGGGGTACCCTCTGGGGCCAACGTCCTGACTTTC. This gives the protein CASTPSRLAGVPSGANVLTF.

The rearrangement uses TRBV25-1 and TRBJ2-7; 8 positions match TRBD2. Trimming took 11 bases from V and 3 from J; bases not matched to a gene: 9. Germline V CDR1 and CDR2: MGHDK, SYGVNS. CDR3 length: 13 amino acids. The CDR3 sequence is CASGGEESYEQYF. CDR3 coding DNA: TGTGCCTCGGGGGGGGAAGAAAGCTACGAGCAGTACTTC.

The DNA for the CDR3 is TGCAGCGTAGAGGGACTAGCGGGGGGAAGAGGAACCGGGGAGCTGTTTTTT. This translates into CSVEGLAGGRGTGELFF. The chain links TRBV29-1 to TRBJ2-2; 15 nucleotides line up with TRBD2. Germline CDR1 reads SQVTM; CDR2 reads ANQGSEA. The V and J ends lost 6 bases and 5 bases, in that order; junction bases with no gene match: 10. This CDR3 comprises 17 residues.

The CDR3 DNA follows: TGTGCCAGCTCCCTCGAAGAGACCCAGTACTTC. Its translation is CASSLEETQYF. V gene TRBV18 combines with J gene TRBJ2-5; unclear D gene. The germline gives CDR1 KGHSH, CDR2 LQKENI. The CDR3 covers 11 residues. V was pared by 6 bases and J by 3 bases, with 5 bases between.

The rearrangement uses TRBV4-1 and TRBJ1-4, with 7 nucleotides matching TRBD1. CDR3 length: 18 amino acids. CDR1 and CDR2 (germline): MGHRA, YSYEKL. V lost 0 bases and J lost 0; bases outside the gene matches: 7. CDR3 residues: CASSQDARQGATNEKLFF. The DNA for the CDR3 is TGCGCCAGCAGCCAAGATGCGAGACAGGGCGCAACTAATGAAAAACTGTTTTTT.

The CDR3 protein is CASSLARRELFF. The CDR3 DNA sequence: TGTGCCAGCAGCTTAGCTAGGCGAGAGCTGTTTTTT. The chain has TRBV5-5 and TRBJ2-2; D unresolved. The CDR3 length is 12 residues. Per germline, CDR1 SGHKS and CDR2 YYEKEE (reference sequence). Trimming cost V 2 bases and J 11 bases, with 10 bases left between them. The full variable domain, completed using reference TRBV5-5 and TRBJ2-2, is DAGVTQSPTHLIKTRGQQVTLRCSPISGHKSVSWYQQVLGQGPQFIFQYYEKEERGRGNFPDRFSARQFPNYSSELNVNALLLGDSALYLCASSLARRELFFGEGSRLTVL.